This T cell receptor beta chain was found in a study of type 1 regulatory T cells. Study-level information: This in vitro CD4 product, T-allo10, is enriched for Tr1 cells and alloantigen-specific.

The CDR3 is 15 residues long. Germline CDR1 LNHNV, CDR2 YYDKDF (reference sequence). The V and J ends lost 8 bases and 5 bases respectively, with 18 bases between them. TCRdb analysed the reads with MiXCR anew, one entry per CDR3 protein. The data contain some 89,000 distinct CDR3 sequences, roughly 28% of them singletons. The chain joins TRBV15 to TRBJ1-4, with D tentatively TRBD1 (5 bases). The sequence derives from a human donor in good health. Sequencing was done on a sample of CD4+ T cells, either the whole sample or a sorted fraction (not recorded which). The CDR3 loop is CATAQGDRQNEKLFF. CDR3 DNA sequence: TGTGCCACCGCCCAAGGGGACCGCCAAAATGAAAAACTGTTTTTT.